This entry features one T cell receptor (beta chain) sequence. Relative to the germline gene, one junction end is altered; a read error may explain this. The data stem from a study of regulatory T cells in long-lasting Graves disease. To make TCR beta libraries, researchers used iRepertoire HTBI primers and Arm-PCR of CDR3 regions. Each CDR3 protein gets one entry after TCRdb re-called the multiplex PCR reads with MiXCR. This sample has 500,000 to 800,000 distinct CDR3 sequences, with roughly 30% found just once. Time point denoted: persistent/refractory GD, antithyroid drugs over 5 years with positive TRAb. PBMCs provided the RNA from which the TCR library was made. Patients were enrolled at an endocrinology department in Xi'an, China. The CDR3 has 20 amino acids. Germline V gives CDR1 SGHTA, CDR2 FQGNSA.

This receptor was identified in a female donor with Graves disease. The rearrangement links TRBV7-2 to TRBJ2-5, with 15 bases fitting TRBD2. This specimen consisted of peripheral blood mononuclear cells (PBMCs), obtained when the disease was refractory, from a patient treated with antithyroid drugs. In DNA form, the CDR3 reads TGTGCCAGCAGCCCGTGGACTAGCGGGAGGGCCTCAACCTTTCAAGGGACCCAGTACTTC. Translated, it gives CASSPWTSGRASTFQGTQYF.